The 20 T cell receptor beta chains below were found in one sample sequenced in a study of blood T cells in healthy people across ages. PCR was performed a second time for about 7 to 11 cycles using a sample-barcoded 5' primer and a J-beta primer mix. TCRdb itself ran the 5' RACE reads through MiXCR, one entry per CDR3 protein. The sample consists of about 1 million distinct CDR3 sequences, under 55% of them appearing once. The sequencing input was blood. These receptors came from a woman between 55 and 75 years old in good health.

This clonotype turned up a few times. The rearrangement links TRBV27 to TRBJ2-7; D could derive from TRBD1 or TRBD2 (6 bases each). Matching the DNA end better, TRBJ2-5 makes the J call doubtful. CDR3 length equals 13 residues. Per germline, CDR1 MNHEY and CDR2 SMNVEV (reference sequence). CDR3 nucleotides: TGTGCCAGCAATCCGGGGGCTGGGGAGACCCAGTACTTC. This translates into CASNPGAGETQYF.

This chain's CDR3 is CASSRTPGVSYEQYF. CDR3 in DNA: TGTGCCAGCAGCCGGACCCCAGGGGTTTCCTACGAGCAGTACTTC. V is TRBV11-2 and J is TRBJ2-7, with D perhaps TRBD1 (6 bases). The CDR3 loop spans 15 amino acids. Trimming took 5 bases from V and 1 from J, leaving 15 bases between them. The V gene's germline CDR1 is SGHAT and CDR2 FQNNGV.

The chain is built from TRBV20-1 and TRBJ2-5; 11 positions agree with TRBD1. Matching the DNA end better, TRBJ2-7 makes the J call doubtful. Germline V gives CDR1 DFQATT, CDR2 SNEGSKA (reference sequence). This CDR3 region has 15 residues. The CDR3 protein is CSARPRDRGLYEQYF. The CDR3 DNA follows: TGCAGTGCTAGACCCCGGGACAGGGGGTTATACGAGCAGTACTTC.

Remarks on this clonotype: Germline is not matched at one junction end, which may reflect a read error. The chain links TRBV14 to TRBJ1-6; the D is unclear. From germline, CDR1 is SGHDN and CDR2 FVKESK. The CDR3 spans 15 residues. This CDR3 reads CASSQVGPYNSPLHF. The DNA for the CDR3 is TGTGCCAGCAGTCAAGTTGGTCCCTATAATTCACCCCTCCACTTT.

V is TRBV24-1 and J is TRBJ2-1; a possible D gene is TRBD1 (5 bases). Between the trimmed V and J ends, which lost 4 bases and 10 bases, there was a span of 16 bases. The CDR3 spans 14 residues. Germline CDR1 is KGHDR and CDR2 is SFDVKD. The CDR3 DNA reads as TGTGCCACCAGTGACGCTACCAGGGTTAACGAGCAGTTCTTC. Residues: CATSDATRVNEQFF.

The gene calls are TRBV29-1 and TRBJ2-5, with 8 bases identical to TRBD1. Germline CDR1 reads SQVTM; CDR2 reads ANQGSEA. This CDR3 has 15 residues. The V segment lost 6 bases and the J segment 0 bases; nucleotides outside the gene matches: 9. In DNA, the CDR3 is TGCAGCGTCGGCGGTCCGACAGGGGACCAAGAGACCCAGTACTTC. Amino acid sequence: CSVGGPTGDQETQYF.

The gene calls are TRBV7-3 and TRBJ2-7; 8 nucleotides line up with TRBD2. Germline values: CDR1 SGHTA, CDR2 FQGTGA. V was pared by 2 bases and J by 7 bases, with 19 bases of the junction left unmatched. CDR3 length: 18 residues. This CDR3 reads CASSLVSAGETSYNEQYF. CDR3 sequence (DNA): TGTGCCAGCAGCTTAGTCTCAGCGGGAGAGACTTCCTACAATGAGCAGTACTTC.

This clonotype was recorded many times. V is TRBV6-5 and J is TRBJ2-7, with no clear D. The CDR3 consists of 14 residues. CDR1 and CDR2 (germline): MNHEY, SVGAGI. V lost 6 bases and J 6 bases, leaving 18 bases between the germline ends. The CDR3: CASSPDLWGSEQYF. Here the CDR3 DNA reads TGTGCCAGCAGCCCTGACCTCTGGGGTTCCGAGCAGTACTTC.

In regard to this clonotype: Sequence at one end of the junction differs from germline and may be a read error. The CDR3 DNA sequence: TGTGCCAGCAGCGGAGATTCTAGCAACCAGCCCCAGCATTTT. This translates into CASSGDSSNQPQHF. This chain joins TRBV7-9 and TRBJ1-5, with D unresolved. The germline V gene has CDR1 SEHNR and CDR2 FQNEAQ (reference sequence). This CDR3 is 14 amino acids long.

The chain has TRBV18 and TRBJ2-4, with D maybe TRBD1 (6 bases). Trimming shortened V by 1 base and J by 8 bases, and 12 bases separated the two germline ends. This CDR3 is 14 amino acids long. Germline CDR1 and CDR2: KGHSH and LQKENI. The CDR3 here is CASSPRTVEDIQYF. The CDR3 DNA reads as TGTGCCAGCTCACCACGGACAGTAGAGGACATTCAGTACTTC.

This clonotype was observed a single time. This chain joins TRBV2 and TRBJ2-1, with 7 bases identical to TRBD2. The CDR3 is made up of 13 amino acids. Germline V gene sequence: CDR1 SNHLY, CDR2 FYNNEI. The V gene end was trimmed by 9 bases and the J gene end by 9 bases; junction bases not matched to a gene: 11. The CDR3 DNA follows: TGTGCCAGTCCCCGGGGGGATCCCCGTGAGCAGTTCTTC. This translates into CASPRGDPREQFF.

The V and J genes are TRBV25-1 and TRBJ1-2; D is perhaps TRBD1 (5 bases). Trimming shortened V by 5 bases and J by 7 bases, and 14 bases separated the two germline ends. The CDR3 runs 13 residues. The V gene's germline CDR1 is MGHDK and CDR2 SYGVNS. The CDR3 nucleotides are TGTGCCAGCAGTTACCTCGGGGCCATTGGCTACACCTTC. Translation gives CASSYLGAIGYTF.

V and J are TRBV9 and TRBJ2-2, with D maybe TRBD1 (5 bases). Germline V CDR1 and CDR2: SGDLS, YYNGEE. The CDR3 has 14 amino acids. The ends were cut back, 4 bases at V and 0 bases at J, with 7 bases in the middle. The CDR3 nucleotides are TGTGCCAGCAGCAAGGACACGAACACCGGGGAGCTGTTTTTT. Protein sequence: CASSKDTNTGELFF.

This clonotype was detected a few times. V is TRBV10-2 and J is TRBJ2-7; 7 nucleotides line up with TRBD2. J was trimmed by 1 base and V by 8 bases; bases with no gene match: 8. Germline CDR1 is WSHSY and CDR2 is SAAADI. The CDR3 has 14 amino acids. The CDR3, as DNA: TGCGCCAGCTCCCGGACTAGGAGTTCCTACGAGCAGTACTTC. Translating gives CASSRTRSSYEQYF.

The sample holds one count of this clonotype. The rearrangement uses TRBV29-1 and TRBJ2-4; the match to TRBD2 covers 9 bases. The last part of the DNA fits TRBJ2-7 better; the J call may be wrong. CDR3 length: 13 residues. Germline V gene data show CDR1 as SQVTM and CDR2 as ANQGSEA. CDR3 DNA sequence: TGCAGCGTTGAACGGCTAGCGGGGAACGAGCAGTACTTC. Its translation is CSVERLAGNEQYF.

This clonotype came up a few times. V is TRBV7-8 and J is TRBJ2-7, with D maybe TRBD1 (8 bases). The CDR3 spans 20 residues. Trimming took 4 bases from V and 4 from J, leaving 32 bases between them. The germline V gene has CDR1 SGHVS and CDR2 FQNEAQ. CDR3 sequence reads: CASSYPSTSTGGGGRYEQYF. The CDR3 nucleotides read TGTGCCAGCAGCTACCCTTCGACTAGCACAGGGGGAGGGGGGCGATACGAGCAGTACTTC.

For this clonotype: An end of the junction does not agree with germline; a read error may underlie this. CDR3 DNA sequence: TGCAGTGCTAGAGATGAGGCTAGTGGCACAGGTACGCAGTATTTT. It translates to CSARDEASGTGTQYF. The rearrangement uses TRBV20-1 and TRBJ2-3; TRBD1 might be the D (5 bases). CDR1 and CDR2 (germline): DFQATT, SNEGSKA (reference sequence). The CDR3 contains 15 residues.

This clonotype was counted a few times. The J gene is TRBJ2-4, the V gene TRBV2; no firm D call. The end of the DNA fits TRBJ2-7 better, so the J call may be wrong. The CDR3 length is 14 residues. Per the germline V gene, CDR1 is SNHLY and CDR2 is FYNNEI. In DNA, the CDR3 is TGTGCCAGCAGCGTCGACACAGCTAACTACGAGCAGTACTTC. This translates into CASSVDTANYEQYF.

A word on this clonotype: A read error may produce the germline difference seen at one junction end. The rearrangement links TRBV6-5 to TRBJ2-1; the match to TRBD1 covers 9 bases. The germline gives CDR1 MNHEY, CDR2 SVGAGI. The length of the CDR3 is 14 residues. The CDR3 spells CASSDSQGAGEQFF. The DNA for the CDR3 is TGTGCCAGCAGTGACTCACAGGGGGCCGGTGAGCAGTTCTTC.

The chain joins TRBV10-3 to TRBJ2-4; TRBD1 matches 10 bases. V lost 2 bases and J lost 13; bases outside the gene matches: 8. The germline CDR1 and CDR2 sequences are ENHRY and SYGVKD. The CDR3 extends over 14 amino acids. This CDR3 reads CAISEPDRGLEQYF. Here the CDR3 DNA reads TGTGCCATCAGTGAGCCAGACAGGGGGCTTGAGCAGTACTTC.